Shown below are 21 T cell receptor beta chains from a single sample sequenced in a study of beta chain features in type 1 diabetes. Findings and caveats of the study: The study found moderately but significantly shorter TCRB CDR3s in all four CD4+ subsets of Type 1 diabetes patients.

Expressed TCRB transcripts were sequenced because the isolated RNA had all been reverse transcribed beforehand. The table came from immunoSEQ multiplex PCR; TCRdb's copy has only in-frame clones and leaves some out. The repertoire holds around 310,000 clones, with less than 15% as singletons. Their antigen targets remain unknown. The material sequenced was naive CD4+ T cells from blood. These receptors all come from a woman in her late teens or twenties with type 1 diabetes.

The gene calls are TRBV28 and TRBJ1-1, with D hard to call. CDR3 length: 13 amino acids. V gave up 5 bases and J gave up 4 bases, with 11 bases separating them. The germline CDR1 and CDR2 sequences are MDHEN and SYDVKM. As DNA, the CDR3 is TGTGCCAGCAGTCCCACAATGTTCACTGAAGCTTTCTTT. Its protein product is CASSPTMFTEAFF.

This chain connects TRBV21-1 to TRBJ2-7; the table calls TRBD2, which could not be checked here. TRBV21-1 is a documented pseudogene. The CDR3 extends over 17 amino acids. The CDR3 coding sequence is TGTGCCGTAGGAAGACTAGCGGGAGGAGGGGATTCCTACGAGCAGTACTTC. Translation gives CAVGRLAGGGDSYEQYF.

V usage is TRBV29-1 and J usage is TRBJ2-1; 16 nucleotides align to TRBD2. Germline values: CDR1 SQVTM, CDR2 ANQGSEA. This CDR3 is 21 amino acids long. The V gene end was trimmed by 0 bases and the J gene end by 6 bases; junction bases not matched to a gene: 17. CDR3: CSVEDPGTSGRAWPGRNEQFF. Written as DNA, the CDR3 is TGCAGCGTTGAAGATCCCGGGACTAGCGGGAGGGCCTGGCCGGGGCGCAATGAGCAGTTCTTC.

Only a few counts were recorded for this clone. The CDR3 sequence: CSVARGHQMNTEAFF. In DNA, the CDR3 is TGCAGCGTTGCACGGGGACACCAGATGAACACTGAAGCTTTCTTT. This chain uses TRBV29-1 with TRBJ1-1; D perhaps matches TRBD1 (6 bases). Germline V gives CDR1 SQVTM, CDR2 ANQGSEA. V was cut by 4 bases and J by 0 bases, with 15 bases left in between. The CDR3 totals 15 residues.

This clone has only a few counts. The rearrangement links TRBV27 to TRBJ1-5, with D unresolved. V lost 2 bases and J 2 bases, leaving 4 bases between the germline ends. The CDR3 runs 13 residues. The germline V gene has CDR1 MNHEY and CDR2 SMNVEV (reference sequence). DNA for the CDR3: TGTGCCAGCAGTTTACAGGGCAATCAGCCCCAGCATTTT. It yields the protein CASSLQGNQPQHF.

The chain joins TRBV19 to TRBJ2-1; D is uncertain. V was clipped by 10 bases and J by 10 bases, with 11 bases between them. There are 10 residues in the CDR3. Per the germline V gene, CDR1 is LNHDA and CDR2 is SQIVND (reference sequence). CDR3 loop: CATRLREQFF. For the CDR3, the DNA is TGTGCCACACGACTGCGGGAGCAGTTCTTC.

This clone occurred a few times. The rearrangement links TRBV11-3 to TRBJ2-1; 11 nucleotides align to TRBD2. The V segment lost 4 bases and the J segment 4 bases; nucleotides outside the gene matches: 9. CDR3 length: 17 residues. Germline CDR1 and CDR2: SGHNT and YENEEA. In nucleotides, the CDR3 is TGTGCCAGCAGCTCCTCTTCTAGCGGGAGGTTTTACAATGAGCAGTTCTTC. Its translation is CASSSSSSGRFYNEQFF.

This clone showed up just a few times. V usage is TRBV30 and J usage is TRBJ2-1; the match to TRBD2 covers 9 bases. Germline V gene data show CDR1 as GTSNPN and CDR2 as SVGIG (reference sequence). The CDR3 sequence is 18 residues long. Germline trimming cut 1 base from V and 3 bases from J; bases unmatched to any gene: 13. The CDR3 spells CAWSGGGASGTLYNEQFF. CDR3 DNA sequence: TGTGCCTGGAGTGGGGGCGGGGCTAGCGGGACCCTCTACAATGAGCAGTTCTTC.

V and J are TRBV7-2 and TRBJ1-1, with D perhaps TRBD1 (6 bases). The CDR3 totals 14 residues. The V end was cut by 4 bases, the J end by 3 bases, with 12 bases between. Germline V lookup: CDR1 SGHTA, CDR2 FQGNSA. CDR3 sequence: CASSSPDRYTEAFF. CDR3 nucleotide sequence: TGTGCCAGCAGCTCCCCCGACAGGTACACTGAAGCTTTCTTT.

This clone has only a few counts. J is TRBJ1-5 and V is TRBV25-1; the D gene is possibly TRBD1 (5 bases). Germline V CDR1 and CDR2: MGHDK, SYGVNS. This CDR3 has 13 residues. Trimming stripped 6 bases from V and 6 bases from J, with 12 bases between. The CDR3: CASSLGGFQPQHF. The CDR3, as DNA: TGTGCCAGCAGCCTCGGGGGATTTCAGCCCCAGCATTTT.

V usage is TRBV18 and J usage is TRBJ1-2, with 8 bases lining up with TRBD1. Germline loops: CDR1 KGHSH, CDR2 LQKENI. V lost 6 bases to trimming and J lost 3 bases; unmatched junction nucleotides: 9. The length of the CDR3 is 15 residues. Here the CDR3 DNA reads TGTGCCAGCTCCTCCGACAGGGGACTTGACTATGGCTACACCTTC. Its translation: CASSSDRGLDYGYTF. The full variable domain, completed using reference TRBV18 and TRBJ1-2, is NAGVMQNPRHLVRRRGQEARLRCSPMKGHSHVYWYRQLPEEGLKFMVYLQKENIIDESGMPKERFSAEFPKEGPSILRIQQVVRGDSAAYFCASSSDRGLDYGYTFGSGTRLTVV.

CDR3 sequence (DNA): TGTGCCCGGGGGGGACAGTCCACTTTCTTT. Translation gives CARGGQSTFF. The chain links TRBV30 to TRBJ1-1, with 7 bases aligning to TRBD1. Per germline, CDR1 GTSNPN and CDR2 SVGIG (reference sequence). This CDR3 is 10 amino acids long. With 8 bases clipped from V and 12 bases from J, the junction kept 9 bases outside the gene matches.

This clone was counted only a few times. The rearrangement uses TRBV28 and TRBJ2-3; TRBD2 matches at 9 bases. CDR1 is MDHEN, CDR2 SYDVKM, per germline. The V segment lost 4 bases and the J segment 4 bases; nucleotides outside the gene matches: 6. CDR3 length equals 15 residues. The CDR3 region is CASSSSGKGPDTQYF. CDR3 DNA: TGTGCCAGCAGTTCTAGCGGGAAGGGCCCAGATACGCAGTATTTT.

This clone has just a few counts. The chain carries TRBV9 and TRBJ1-2; tentatively, D is TRBD1 (5 bases). CDR3 size: 17 residues. Germline assignment: CDR1 SGDLS and CDR2 YYNGEE. Between the trimmed V and J ends, which lost 4 bases and 1 base, there was a span of 20 bases. The chain's CDR3 is CASSPSGHAALNYGYTF. DNA for the CDR3: TGTGCCAGCAGCCCCTCCGGACACGCTGCCCTTAACTATGGCTACACCTTC.

The rearrangement uses TRBV30 and TRBJ1-5; D might be TRBD1 (5 bases). Germline CDR1 and CDR2: GTSNPN and SVGIG (reference sequence). The length of the CDR3 is 14 residues. The CDR3 sequence: CAWGGGLRNQPQHF. For the CDR3, the DNA is TGTGCTTGGGGGGGAGGGCTACGCAATCAGCCCCAGCATTTT. The whole variable domain, remainder taken from reference TRBV30 and TRBJ1-5, is SQTIHQWPATLVQPVGSPLSLECTVEGTSNPNLYWYRQAAGRGLQLLFYSVGIGQISSEVPQNLSASRPQDRQFILSSKKLLLSDSGFYLCAWGGGLRNQPQHFGDGTRLSIL.

Only a few counts were recorded for this clone. The V gene is TRBV28, the J gene TRBJ2-1; tentative D call: TRBD2 (7 bases). The germline V gene has CDR1 MDHEN and CDR2 SYDVKM. Trimming removed 5 bases at V and 7 bases at J, with 24 bases between. The CDR3 is 17 amino acids. The CDR3 DNA follows: TGTGCCAGCAGTCAAGGGGGGGCTCCTCGGGGATCTAATGAGCAGTTCTTC. Translation gives CASSQGGAPRGSNEQFF.

The table lists this clone with a few counts. The rearrangement joins TRBV6-6 to TRBJ2-7; 9 nucleotides agree with TRBD2. The CDR3 loop spans 14 amino acids. Germline values: CDR1 MNHNY, CDR2 SVGAGI (reference sequence). V gave up 7 bases and J gave up 3 bases; unmatched junction bases: 7. CDR3 protein: CASNPSGRNYEQYF. The CDR3 DNA sequence: TGTGCCAGCAACCCCAGCGGGAGGAACTACGAGCAGTACTTC.

The V gene is TRBV30, the J gene TRBJ2-1; no clear D. The CDR3 runs 12 residues. Germline V gene lookup returns CDR1 GTSNPN and CDR2 SVGIG (reference sequence). The ends were cut back, 0 bases at V and 12 bases at J, with 12 bases in the middle. The CDR3 DNA is TGTGCCTGGAGTGTATCCCCCACAATGCAGTTCTTC. This encodes CAWSVSPTMQFF.

The rearrangement uses TRBV14 and TRBJ1-2, with 11 bases fitting TRBD1. The J segment lost 3 bases and the V segment lost 0 bases, leaving 6 bases of the junction unmatched. CDR1 is SGHDN, CDR2 FVKESK, per germline. The length of the CDR3 is 17 residues. CDR3 coding DNA: TGTGCCAGCAGCCAAGACCCCGGACAGGGGGCCTACTATGGCTACACCTTC. Protein: CASSQDPGQGAYYGYTF. The whole variable domain, filled in from reference TRBV14 and TRBJ1-2, reads EAGVTQFPSHSVIEKGQTVTLRCDPISGHDNLYWYRRVMGKEIKFLLHFVKESKQDESGMPNNRFLAERTGGTYSTLKVQPAELEDSGVYFCASSQDPGQGAYYGYTFGSGTRLTVV.

The rearrangement links TRBV9 to TRBJ2-3; 9 bases match TRBD2. This CDR3 is built from 16 residues. V was pared by 0 bases and J by 4 bases, with 6 bases of the junction left unmatched. Germline V lookup: CDR1 SGDLS, CDR2 YYNGEE. For the CDR3, the DNA is TGTGCCAGCAGCGTAGAGGCGGGAGGGCCCGCAGATACGCAGTATTTT. It is translated as CASSVEAGGPADTQYF.

The V call is TRBV7-2, the J call TRBJ1-2; D possibly corresponds to TRBD1 (6 bases). Germline V gene sequence: CDR1 SGHTA, CDR2 FQGNSA. Trimming removed 5 bases at V and 5 bases at J, with 12 bases between. This CDR3 is built from 13 residues. DNA of the CDR3: TGTGCCAGCAGCCCGCAGGGGAGTTATGGCTACACCTTC. Residues: CASSPQGSYGYTF.